This T cell receptor beta chain appears in the sequencing data of a study of cytomegalovirus exposure and HLA in healthy donors. On this clone: Its antigen is undetermined.

CDR3 length: 15 amino acids. Germline CDR1 is SGHNT and CDR2 is YENEEA. The junction had 6 bases not matched to a gene; V was cut back by 1 base and J by 5 bases. The study, taken as a whole, reports: Rare TCR sequences dominated, though some public TCRs recurred in many donors.

13 Jbeta primers and 60 Vbeta primers were used for the PCR. Clones were read by immunoSEQ multiplex PCR, and TCRdb kept only the in-frame ones, dropping some. The repertoire holds 200,000 to 250,000 clones, with approximately 80% as singletons. This clonotype was obtained from a boy younger than 10 in good health and CMV-seronegative. Sequenced material: PBMCs. The chain combines TRBV11-3 with TRBJ2-5; 8 bases are a match to TRBD2. The CDR3 here is CASSLAGGPRETQYF. The CDR3 region has the DNA TGTGCCAGCAGCTTAGCGGGGGGGCCCCGCGAGACCCAGTACTTC. Based on the CDR3 plus reference TRBV11-3 and TRBJ2-5, the full variable domain is EAGVVQSPRYKIIEKKQPVAFWCNPISGHNTLYWYLQNLGQGPELLIRYENEEAVDDSQLPKDRFSAERLKGVDSTLKIQPAELGDSAVYLCASSLAGGPRETQYFGPGTRLLVL.